The sequence of this T cell receptor (beta chain) was determined in a study of technical replicates of blood from several donors. The CDR3 consists of 15 residues. Per germline, CDR1 MNHEY and CDR2 SVGAGI. V was shortened by 0 bases and J by 4 bases, with 13 bases between the two germline ends. The data were produced by immunoSEQ multiplex PCR, yet TCRdb's version contains in-frame clones alone and is incomplete. The sample lists around 15,000 clones, over 75% seen once, with roughly a tenth in the top ten. The chain couples TRBV6-5 to TRBJ2-7; D is possibly TRBD1 (5 bases). The sequenced sample was PBMCs. The sequence was collected from a human donor in good health. Some clones in this sample may be carry-over from other donors' samples. CDR3 nucleotide sequence: TGTGCCAGCAGTTACTCGTCACAGGACGGTTACGAGCAGTACTTC. Its translation: CASSYSSQDGYEQYF.